Following are 9 T cell receptor beta chains from one sample sequenced in a study of blood T cells in healthy people across ages. Combining a sample-barcoded 5' primer with a J-beta primer mix, a second PCR ran for roughly 7 to 11 cycles. TCRdb re-called the 5' RACE reads through MiXCR, storing one row per CDR3 protein. Seen here are about 780,000 distinct CDR3 sequences, roughly 46% observed once, and the top ten hold around 18%. Material for sequencing was blood. All receptors derive from a man at least 80 years old in good health.

V and J are TRBV13 and TRBJ2-7, with a weak D call TRBD2 (5 bases). V lost 4 bases and J 2 bases, leaving 9 bases between the germline ends. Germline V gene lookup returns CDR1 PRHDT and CDR2 FYEKMQ (reference sequence). This CDR3 spans 13 amino acids. CDR3 region: CASSSLGTYEQYF. As DNA, the CDR3 is TGTGCCAGCAGCTCCCTCGGGACCTACGAGCAGTACTTC.

This clonotype was seen only a few times. A much bigger clone sits one base away, suggesting this may be a read error. This sequence joins TRBV28 and TRBJ2-1; D might be TRBD1 (6 bases). The V end was cut by 5 bases, the J end by 6 bases, with 14 bases between. This CDR3 spans 14 amino acids. Germline V gene lookup returns CDR1 MDHEN and CDR2 SYDVKM. The CDR3: CASSVKGVFNEQFF. In nucleotides, the CDR3 is TGTGCCAGCAGTGTAAAGGGGGTGTTCAATGAGCAGTTCTTC.

This CDR3 is CASSQGVSGGARNEQFF. CDR3 nucleotide sequence: TGTGCCAGCAGCCAAGGGGTCAGCGGGGGGGCGCGAAATGAGCAGTTCTTC. The V call is TRBV14, the J call TRBJ2-1; 10 bases match TRBD2. Losses at the gene ends were 1 base for V and 7 bases for J; bases not matched to a gene: 10. Germline CDR1 is SGHDN and CDR2 is FVKESK. The CDR3 has 17 amino acids. The full variable domain, completed using reference TRBV14 and TRBJ2-1, is EAGVTQFPSHSVIEKGQTVTLRCDPISGHDNLYWYRRVMGKEIKFLLHFVKESKQDESGMPNNRFLAERTGGTYSTLKVQPAELEDSGVYFCASSQGVSGGARNEQFFGPGTRLTVL.

V usage is TRBV10-2 and J usage is TRBJ2-1, with 7 bases identical to TRBD1. The CDR3 is made up of 15 amino acids. CDR1 WSHSY and CDR2 SAAADI come from the germline V gene. The V and J ends lost 5 bases and 10 bases, in that order; junction bases with no gene match: 14. The DNA of the CDR3 is TGCGCCAGCAGTCCTGGACAGGTGAAGCTCTACGAGCAGTTCTTC. It encodes CASSPGQVKLYEQFF.

This rearrangement joins TRBV20-1 to TRBJ2-3; 10 nucleotides align to TRBD2. The V and J ends lost 4 bases and 2 bases, in that order; junction bases with no gene match: 9. Germline-derived CDR1 and CDR2 are DFQATT and SNEGSKA (reference sequence). The CDR3 covers 16 residues. The chain's CDR3 is CSAMQKAGGITDTQYF. The CDR3 DNA reads as TGCAGTGCTATGCAGAAAGCGGGGGGGATCACAGATACGCAGTATTTT.

Points on this clonotype: A read error may account for a junction end that differs from germline. V gene TRBV18 combines with J gene TRBJ2-3; D ambiguous. There are 13 residues in the CDR3. From germline, CDR1 is KGHSH and CDR2 LQKENI. The CDR3 bases are TGCGCCAGCTCACCATTTAGCACAGATACGCAGTATTTT. Encoded protein: CASSPFSTDTQYF.

The chain joins TRBV24-1 to TRBJ2-3; D not resolved. The CDR3 covers 14 residues. V was cut by 4 bases and J by 1 base, with 8 bases left in between. CDR1 is KGHDR and CDR2 is SFDVKD in the germline V gene. The CDR3 region has the DNA TGTGCCACCAGTGACCCCGACGGCACAGATACGCAGTATTTT. This sequence encodes CATSDPDGTDTQYF.

This clonotype was observed a handful of times. The chain joins TRBV12-3 or TRBV12-4 to TRBJ1-6; 8 positions match TRBD1. The CDR3 length is 15 residues. J was trimmed by 10 bases and V by 6 bases; bases with no gene match: 11. The CDR3 spells CASSRGQGLESPLHF. The DNA for the CDR3 is TGTGCCAGCAGCCGAGGACAGGGTTTAGAGTCACCCCTCCACTTT.

The chain links TRBV5-6 to TRBJ2-1; no reliable D call. V gave up 6 bases and J gave up 0 bases, with 16 bases separating them. Looked up from germline, CDR1 is SGHDT and CDR2 is YYEEEE. CDR3 length equals 16 residues. The CDR3 nucleotides read TGTGCCAGCACCCACGAGCTCACTAACTCCTACAATGAGCAGTTCTTC. Protein: CASTHELTNSYNEQFF.